This T cell receptor beta chain comes out of a study of vaccination and CD4 T cells after COVID-19. The overall study: Six male and four female convalescents took part, two of them Hispanic. Collection of post-COVID samples occurred a median around 94 days after diagnosis, spanning a range of 35 to 161.

Concerning this clonotype: Its target is not known.

The CDR3 loop spans 15 amino acids. The ends were cut back, 8 bases at V and 2 bases at J, with 17 bases in the middle. The germline gives CDR1 MNHNS, CDR2 SASEGT. Treatment: roughly 10-day PBMC culture with coronavirus spike peptide pools or control peptides (ViraFEST assay). An unexposed donor provided the CD4+ T cells, which were collected before the COVID-19 pandemic (2011-2018). ViraFEST used peptide pools to expand antigen-specific T cells and subsequently sequenced their TCRs. CD4+ T cells from unexposed donors were probed, cells permitting, with SARS-CoV-2 S/N and four cold-coronavirus spikes. With the Oncomine TCR Beta short-read assay, DNA from cultured CD4+ T cells was sequenced. MiXCR, run by TCRdb on the PCR reads, gives a single entry per CDR3 protein. The sample records several thousand distinct CDR3 sequences, under 60% being singletons.

Sequenced sample: CD4+ T cells from blood, cultured in vitro. This chain joins TRBV6-1 and TRBJ2-3, with D perhaps assigned TRBD1 or TRBD2 (5 bases each). The receptor's source is a human donor in good health. The CDR3 spells CASAGAGSFTDTQYF. The CDR3 nucleotides are TGTGCCAGCGCGGGTGCAGGGTCGTTCACAGATACGCAGTATTTT.